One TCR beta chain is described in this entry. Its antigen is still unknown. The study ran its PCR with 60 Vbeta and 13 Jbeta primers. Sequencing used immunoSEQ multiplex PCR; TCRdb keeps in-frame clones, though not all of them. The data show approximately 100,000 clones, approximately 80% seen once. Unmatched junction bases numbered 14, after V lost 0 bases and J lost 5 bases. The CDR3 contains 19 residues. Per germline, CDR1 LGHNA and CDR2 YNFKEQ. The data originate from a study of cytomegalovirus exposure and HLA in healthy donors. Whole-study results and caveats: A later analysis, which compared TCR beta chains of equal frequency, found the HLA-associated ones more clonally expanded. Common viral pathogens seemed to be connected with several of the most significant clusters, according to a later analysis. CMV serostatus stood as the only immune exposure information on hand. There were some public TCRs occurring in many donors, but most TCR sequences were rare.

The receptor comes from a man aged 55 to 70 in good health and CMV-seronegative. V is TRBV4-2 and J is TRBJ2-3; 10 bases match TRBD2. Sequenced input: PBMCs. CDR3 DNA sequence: TGTGCCAGCAGCCAAGATACCCCATCAAGCGGGGGGGCGTTAGATACGCAGTATTTT. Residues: CASSQDTPSSGGALDTQYF.